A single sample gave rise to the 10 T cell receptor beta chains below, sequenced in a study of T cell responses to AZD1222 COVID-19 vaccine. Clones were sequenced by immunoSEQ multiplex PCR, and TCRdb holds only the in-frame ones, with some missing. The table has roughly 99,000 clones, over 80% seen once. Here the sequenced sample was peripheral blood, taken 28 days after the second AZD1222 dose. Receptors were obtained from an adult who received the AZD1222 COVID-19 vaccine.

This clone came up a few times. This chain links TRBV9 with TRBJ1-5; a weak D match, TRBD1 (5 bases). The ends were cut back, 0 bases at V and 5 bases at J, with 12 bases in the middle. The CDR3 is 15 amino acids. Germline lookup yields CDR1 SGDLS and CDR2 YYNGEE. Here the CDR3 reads CASSVGGAAHQPQHF. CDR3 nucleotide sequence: TGTGCCAGCAGCGTAGGAGGGGCAGCTCATCAGCCCCAGCATTTT.

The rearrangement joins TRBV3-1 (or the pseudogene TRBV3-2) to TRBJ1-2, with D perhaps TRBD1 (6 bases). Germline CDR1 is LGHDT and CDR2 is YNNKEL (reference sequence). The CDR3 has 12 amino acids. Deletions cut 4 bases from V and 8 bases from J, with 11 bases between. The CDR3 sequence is CASSPNRDGYTF. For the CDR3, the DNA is TGTGCCAGCAGCCCCAACAGGGACGGCTACACCTTC.

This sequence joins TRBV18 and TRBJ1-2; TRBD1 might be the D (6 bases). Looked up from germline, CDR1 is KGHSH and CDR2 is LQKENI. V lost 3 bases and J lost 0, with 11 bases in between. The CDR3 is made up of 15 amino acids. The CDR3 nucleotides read TGTGCCAGCTCACCTCGGACAGCAGCTAACTATGGCTACACCTTC. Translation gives CASSPRTAANYGYTF.

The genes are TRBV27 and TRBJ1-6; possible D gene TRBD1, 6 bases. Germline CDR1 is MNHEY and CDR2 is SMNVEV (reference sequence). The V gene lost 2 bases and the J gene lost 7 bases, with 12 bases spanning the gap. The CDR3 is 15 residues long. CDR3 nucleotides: TGTGCCAGCAGTTTACGGAGACAGGACAATTCACCCCTCCACTTT. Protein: CASSLRRQDNSPLHF.

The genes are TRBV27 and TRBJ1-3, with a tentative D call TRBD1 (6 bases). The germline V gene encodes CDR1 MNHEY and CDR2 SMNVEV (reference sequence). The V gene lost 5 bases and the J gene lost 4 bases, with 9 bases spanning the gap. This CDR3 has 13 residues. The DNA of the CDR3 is TGTGCCAGCAGTGACAGGCTAGGAAACACCATATATTTT. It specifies CASSDRLGNTIYF.

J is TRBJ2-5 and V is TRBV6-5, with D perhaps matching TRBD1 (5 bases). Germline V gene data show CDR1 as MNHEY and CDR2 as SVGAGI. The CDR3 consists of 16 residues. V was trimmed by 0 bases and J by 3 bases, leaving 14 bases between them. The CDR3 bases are TGTGCCAGCAGTTACTCGGAAGGGGCCGGAGAAGAGACCCAGTACTTC. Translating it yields CASSYSEGAGEETQYF.

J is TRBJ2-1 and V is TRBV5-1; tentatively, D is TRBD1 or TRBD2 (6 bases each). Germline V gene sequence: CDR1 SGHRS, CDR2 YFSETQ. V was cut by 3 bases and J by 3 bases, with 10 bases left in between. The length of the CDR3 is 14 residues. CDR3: CASSWGDNYNEQFF. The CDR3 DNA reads TGCGCCAGCAGCTGGGGGGACAACTACAATGAGCAGTTCTTC.

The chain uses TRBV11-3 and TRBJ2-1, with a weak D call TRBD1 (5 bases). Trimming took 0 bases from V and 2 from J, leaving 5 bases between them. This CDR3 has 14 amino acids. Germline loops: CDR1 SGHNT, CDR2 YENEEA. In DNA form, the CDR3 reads TGTGCCAGCAGCTTAGACAGGGCCTACAATGAGCAGTTCTTC. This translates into CASSLDRAYNEQFF.

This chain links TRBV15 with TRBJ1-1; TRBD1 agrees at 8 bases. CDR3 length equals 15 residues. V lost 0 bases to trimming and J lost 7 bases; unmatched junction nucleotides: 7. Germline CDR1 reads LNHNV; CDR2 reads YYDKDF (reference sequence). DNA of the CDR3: TGTGCCACCAGCAGAGATTCAGGGGGCTTTAGTGAAGCTTTCTTT. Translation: CATSRDSGGFSEAFF.

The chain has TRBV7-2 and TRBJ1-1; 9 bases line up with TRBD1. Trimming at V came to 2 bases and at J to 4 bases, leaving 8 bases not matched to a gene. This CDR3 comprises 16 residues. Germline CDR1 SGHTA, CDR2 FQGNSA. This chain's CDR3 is CASSLMGQGVGTEAFF. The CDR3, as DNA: TGTGCCAGCAGCTTAATGGGACAGGGAGTTGGCACTGAAGCTTTCTTT.